Sequencing of this T cell receptor beta chain was carried out in a study of cytomegalovirus exposure and HLA in healthy donors. Across the whole study: Across a few hundred genotyped donors, just over 80% landed in the Caucasian-associated ancestry cluster.

The study, taken as a whole, reports: One later analysis reportedly identified an Asian-associated ancestry cluster that showed fewer N-insertions than the roughly 640-donor mean. Several top significant clusters appeared, in a later analysis, to be linked to common viral pathogens.

A remark on this clone: Its target is unknown.

CDR3 size: 13 residues. The V gene's germline CDR1 is MNHNS and CDR2 SASEGT. The germline V and J ends were trimmed by 3 bases and 14 bases, with 16 bases remaining between them. The PCR made use of 60 Vbeta and 13 Jbeta primers. Profiled with immunoSEQ multiplex PCR; TCRdb holds only in-frame clones, not every one. The table records some 130,000 clones, approximately 85% of them present only once. The sequencing sample was made of PBMCs. V is TRBV6-1 and J is TRBJ1-4; tentative D call: TRBD1 (5 bases). This clonotype was sampled from a woman aged 25 to 39 in good health and CMV-seropositive. The DNA for the CDR3 is TGTGCCAGCAGTGATTTCGGGGGGACCCTCCTGTTTTTT. It encodes CASSDFGGTLLFF.